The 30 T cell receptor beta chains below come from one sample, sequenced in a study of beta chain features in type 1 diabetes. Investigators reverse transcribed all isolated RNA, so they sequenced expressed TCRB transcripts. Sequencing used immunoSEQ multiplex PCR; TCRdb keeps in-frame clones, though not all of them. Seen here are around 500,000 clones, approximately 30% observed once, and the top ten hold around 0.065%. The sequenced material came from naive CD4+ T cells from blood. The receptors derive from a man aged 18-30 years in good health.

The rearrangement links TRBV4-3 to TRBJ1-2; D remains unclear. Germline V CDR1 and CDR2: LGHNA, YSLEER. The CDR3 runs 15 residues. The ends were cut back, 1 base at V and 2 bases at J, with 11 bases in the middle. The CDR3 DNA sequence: TGCGCCAGCAGCCAAGCGGTTCTAGTGAACTATGGCTACACCTTC. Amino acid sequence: CASSQAVLVNYGYTF.

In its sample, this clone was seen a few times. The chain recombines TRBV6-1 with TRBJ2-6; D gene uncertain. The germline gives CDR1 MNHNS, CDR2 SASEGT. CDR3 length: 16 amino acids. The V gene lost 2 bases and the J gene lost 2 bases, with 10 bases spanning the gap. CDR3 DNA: TGTGCCAGCAGTGAAACATCAAGGGCTGGGGCCAACGTCCTGACTTTC. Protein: CASSETSRAGANVLTF.

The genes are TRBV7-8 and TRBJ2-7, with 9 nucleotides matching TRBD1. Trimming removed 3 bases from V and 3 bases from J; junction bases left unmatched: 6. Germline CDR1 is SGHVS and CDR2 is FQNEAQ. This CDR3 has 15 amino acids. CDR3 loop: CASSFGQGRLYEQYF. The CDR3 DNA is TGTGCCAGCAGCTTCGGACAGGGGAGGCTCTACGAGCAGTACTTC.

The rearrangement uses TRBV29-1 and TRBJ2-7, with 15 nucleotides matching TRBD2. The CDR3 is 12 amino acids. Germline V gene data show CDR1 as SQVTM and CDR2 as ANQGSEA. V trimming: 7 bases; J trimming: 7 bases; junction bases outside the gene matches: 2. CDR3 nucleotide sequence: TGCAGCGGAGGGACTAGCGGGAGGGAGCAGTACTTC. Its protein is CSGGTSGREQYF.

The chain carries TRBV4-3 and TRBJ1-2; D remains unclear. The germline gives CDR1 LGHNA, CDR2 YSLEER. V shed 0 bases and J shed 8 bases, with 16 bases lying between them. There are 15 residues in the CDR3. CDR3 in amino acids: CASSQDMGRSKGYTF. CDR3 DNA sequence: TGCGCCAGCAGCCAAGATATGGGCAGGTCGAAGGGCTACACCTTC.

CDR3 protein: CASSEGSREFETQYF. CDR3 DNA: TGTGCCAGCAGTGAGGGGTCCAGGGAGTTCGAGACCCAGTACTTC. This chain uses TRBV25-1 with TRBJ2-5; possibly TRBD1 or TRBD2 for D (5 bases each). This CDR3 is 15 amino acids long. V dropped 3 bases and J dropped 5 bases, with 16 bases sitting between them. From germline, CDR1 is MGHDK and CDR2 SYGVNS.

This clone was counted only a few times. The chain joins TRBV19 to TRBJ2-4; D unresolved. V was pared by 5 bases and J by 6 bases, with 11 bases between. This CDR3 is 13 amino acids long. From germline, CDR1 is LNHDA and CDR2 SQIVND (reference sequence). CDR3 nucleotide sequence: TGTGCCAGTAGTCCCGGCGGACCAAACATTCAGTACTTC. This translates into CASSPGGPNIQYF.

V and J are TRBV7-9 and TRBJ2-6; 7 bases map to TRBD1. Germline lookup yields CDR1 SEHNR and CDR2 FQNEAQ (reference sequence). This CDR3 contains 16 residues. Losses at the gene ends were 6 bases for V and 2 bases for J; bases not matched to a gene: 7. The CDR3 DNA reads TGTGCCAGCAGTTGGGACAGAGGGACTGGGGCCAACGTCCTGACTTTC. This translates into CASSWDRGTGANVLTF. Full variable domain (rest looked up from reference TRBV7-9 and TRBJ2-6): DTGVSQNPRHKITKRGQNVTFRCDPISEHNRLYWYRQTLGQGPEFLTYFQNEAQLEKSRLLSDRFSAERPKGSFSTLEIQRTEQGDSAMYLCASSWDRGTGANVLTFGAGSRLTVL.

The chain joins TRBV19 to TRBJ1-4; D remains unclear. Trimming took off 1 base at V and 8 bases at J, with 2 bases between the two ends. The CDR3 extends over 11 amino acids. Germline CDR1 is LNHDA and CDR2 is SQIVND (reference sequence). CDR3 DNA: TGTGCCAGTAGTATAGGCGAAAAACTGTTTTTT. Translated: CASSIGEKLFF.

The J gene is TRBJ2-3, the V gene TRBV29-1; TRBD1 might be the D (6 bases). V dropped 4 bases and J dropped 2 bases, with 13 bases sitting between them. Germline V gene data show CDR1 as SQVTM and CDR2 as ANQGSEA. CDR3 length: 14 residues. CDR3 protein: CSVVGQRITDTQYF. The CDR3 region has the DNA TGCAGCGTTGTTGGACAGCGGATCACAGATACGCAGTATTTT.

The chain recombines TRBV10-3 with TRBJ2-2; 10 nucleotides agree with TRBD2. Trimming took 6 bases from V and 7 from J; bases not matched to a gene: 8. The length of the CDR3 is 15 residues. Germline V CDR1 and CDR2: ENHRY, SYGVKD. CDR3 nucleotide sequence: TGTGCCATCAGGGTTAGCGGGAGGACTATCGGGGAGCTGTTTTTT. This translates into CAIRVSGRTIGELFF.

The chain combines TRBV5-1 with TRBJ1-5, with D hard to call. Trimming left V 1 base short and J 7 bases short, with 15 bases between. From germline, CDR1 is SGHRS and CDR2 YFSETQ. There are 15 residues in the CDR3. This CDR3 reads CASSLTGLNPQPQHF. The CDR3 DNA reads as TGCGCCAGCAGCTTGACGGGCCTAAATCCCCAGCCCCAGCATTTT.

CDR3 bases: TGCAGCGTTGCGACTAGCGGGAGAGCAGATACGCAGTATTTT. Translating it yields CSVATSGRADTQYF. This chain joins TRBV29-1 and TRBJ2-3, with 12 positions matching TRBD2. Unmatched junction bases numbered 3, after V lost 4 bases and J lost 4 bases. The V gene's germline CDR1 is SQVTM and CDR2 ANQGSEA. The CDR3 covers 14 residues.

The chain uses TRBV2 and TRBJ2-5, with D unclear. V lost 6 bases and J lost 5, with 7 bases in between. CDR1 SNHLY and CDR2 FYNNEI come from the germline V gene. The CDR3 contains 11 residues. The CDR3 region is CASRAFETQYF. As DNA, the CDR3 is TGTGCCAGCAGGGCATTTGAGACCCAGTACTTC.

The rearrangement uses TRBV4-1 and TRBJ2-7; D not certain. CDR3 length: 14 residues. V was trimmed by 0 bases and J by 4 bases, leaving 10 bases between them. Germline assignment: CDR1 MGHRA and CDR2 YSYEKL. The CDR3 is CASSQEGGRYEQYF. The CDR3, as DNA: TGCGCCAGCAGCCAAGAGGGTGGAAGGTACGAGCAGTACTTC.

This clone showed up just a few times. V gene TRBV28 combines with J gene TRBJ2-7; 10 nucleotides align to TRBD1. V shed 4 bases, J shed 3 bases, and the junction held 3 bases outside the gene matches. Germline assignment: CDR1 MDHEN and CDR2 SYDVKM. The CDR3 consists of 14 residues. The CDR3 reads CASSSTGGGYEQYF. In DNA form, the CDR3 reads TGTGCCAGCAGTTCGACAGGGGGCGGCTACGAGCAGTACTTC.

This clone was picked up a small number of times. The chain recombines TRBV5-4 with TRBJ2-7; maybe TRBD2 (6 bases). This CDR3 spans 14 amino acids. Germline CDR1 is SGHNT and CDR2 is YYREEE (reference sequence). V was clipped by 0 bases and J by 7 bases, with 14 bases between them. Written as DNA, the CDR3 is TGTGCCAGCAGCTTGGCCGCAGGGAGGTCAGAGCAGTACTTC. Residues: CASSLAAGRSEQYF.

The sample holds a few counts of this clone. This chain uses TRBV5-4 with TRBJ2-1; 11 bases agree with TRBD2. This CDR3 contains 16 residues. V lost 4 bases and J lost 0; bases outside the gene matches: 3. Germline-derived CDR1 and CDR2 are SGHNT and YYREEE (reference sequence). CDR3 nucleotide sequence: TGTGCCAGCAGCCGGGGACTAGCGGACTCCTACAATGAGCAGTTCTTC. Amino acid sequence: CASSRGLADSYNEQFF. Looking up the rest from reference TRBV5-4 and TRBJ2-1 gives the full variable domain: ETGVTQSPTHLIKTRGQQVTLRCSSQSGHNTVSWYQQALGQGPQFIFQYYREEENGRGNFPPRFSGLQFPNYSSELNVNALELDDSALYLCASSRGLADSYNEQFFGPGTRLTVL.

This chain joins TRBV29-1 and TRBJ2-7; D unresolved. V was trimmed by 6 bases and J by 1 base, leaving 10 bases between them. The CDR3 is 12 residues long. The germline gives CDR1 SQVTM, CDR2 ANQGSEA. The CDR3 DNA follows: TGCAGCGTCACGGGCCCTTCCTACGAGCAGTACTTC. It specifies CSVTGPSYEQYF.

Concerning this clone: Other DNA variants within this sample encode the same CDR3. CDR3 region: CASSVQGGTDTQYF. As DNA, the CDR3 is TGTGCCAGCAGCGTACAGGGGGGGACAGATACGCAGTATTTT. V usage is TRBV9 and J usage is TRBJ2-3, with D possibly called TRBD1 or TRBD2 (7 bases each). The CDR3 is 14 residues long. V shed 1 base and J shed 3 bases, with 9 bases lying between them. The germline V gene encodes CDR1 SGDLS and CDR2 YYNGEE.

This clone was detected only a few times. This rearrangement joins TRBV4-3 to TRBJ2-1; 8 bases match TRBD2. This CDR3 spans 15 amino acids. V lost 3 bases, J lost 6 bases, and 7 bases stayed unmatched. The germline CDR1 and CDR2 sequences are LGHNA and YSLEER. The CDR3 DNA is TGCGCCAGCAGCCACCCTAGCGGGCGCGGCAATGAGCAGTTCTTC. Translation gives CASSHPSGRGNEQFF.

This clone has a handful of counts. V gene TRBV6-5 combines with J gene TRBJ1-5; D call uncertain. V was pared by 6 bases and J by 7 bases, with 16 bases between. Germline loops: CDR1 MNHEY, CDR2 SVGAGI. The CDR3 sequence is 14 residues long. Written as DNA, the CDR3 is TGTGCCAGCAGCCCGGGGATTCCACGGCAGCCCCAGCATTTT. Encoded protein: CASSPGIPRQPQHF.

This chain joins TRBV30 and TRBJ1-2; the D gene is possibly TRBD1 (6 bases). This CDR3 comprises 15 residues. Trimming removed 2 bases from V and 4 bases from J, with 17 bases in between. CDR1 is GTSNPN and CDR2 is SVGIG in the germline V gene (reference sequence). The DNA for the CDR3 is TGTGCCTGGAGTACGCAGGGGCAACCCGGCTATGGCTACACCTTC. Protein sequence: CAWSTQGQPGYGYTF.

In DNA form, the CDR3 reads TGCGCCAGCAGCCAAGAGAGTCTAGCGGCCTACGAGCAGTACTTC. It encodes CASSQESLAAYEQYF. The chain employs TRBV4-1 and TRBJ2-7; TRBD2 agrees at 7 bases. This CDR3 comprises 15 residues. Germline-derived CDR1 and CDR2 are MGHRA and YSYEKL. Unmatched junction bases numbered 4, after V lost 0 bases and J lost 2 bases.

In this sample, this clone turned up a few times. The CDR3: CASSNRPAGYYTGELFF. For the CDR3, the DNA is TGTGCCAGTAGTAATCGGCCAGCGGGATATTACACCGGGGAGCTGTTTTTT. The chain joins TRBV19 to TRBJ2-2, with TRBD2 matching 7 bases. The CDR3 extends over 17 amino acids. Trimming at V came to 4 bases and at J to 3 bases, leaving 11 bases not matched to a gene. CDR1 is LNHDA, CDR2 SQIVND, per germline (reference sequence).

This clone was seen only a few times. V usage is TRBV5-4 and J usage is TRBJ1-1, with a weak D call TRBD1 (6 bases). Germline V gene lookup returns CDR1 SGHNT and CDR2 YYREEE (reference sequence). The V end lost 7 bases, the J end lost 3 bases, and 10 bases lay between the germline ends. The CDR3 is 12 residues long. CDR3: CASGNRDTEAFF. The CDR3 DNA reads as TGTGCCAGCGGGAACAGGGACACTGAAGCTTTCTTT.

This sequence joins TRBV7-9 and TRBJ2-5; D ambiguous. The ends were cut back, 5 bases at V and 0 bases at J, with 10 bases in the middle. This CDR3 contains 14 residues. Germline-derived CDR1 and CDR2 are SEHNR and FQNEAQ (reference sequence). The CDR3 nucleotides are TGTGCCAGCAGCCTTCCAGTGTACCAAGAGACCCAGTACTTC. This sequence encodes CASSLPVYQETQYF.

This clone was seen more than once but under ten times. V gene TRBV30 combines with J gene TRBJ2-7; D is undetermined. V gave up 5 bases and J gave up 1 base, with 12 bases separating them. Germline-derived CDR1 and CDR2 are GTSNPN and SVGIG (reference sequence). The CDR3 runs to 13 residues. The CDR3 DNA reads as TGTGCCTGGGCGGAACTTAATTCCTACGAGCAGTACTTC. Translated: CAWAELNSYEQYF.

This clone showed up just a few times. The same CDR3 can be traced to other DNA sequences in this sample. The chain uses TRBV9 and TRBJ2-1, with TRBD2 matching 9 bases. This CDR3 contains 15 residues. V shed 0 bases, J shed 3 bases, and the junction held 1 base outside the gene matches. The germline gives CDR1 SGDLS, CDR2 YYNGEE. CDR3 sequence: CASSVGSGSYNEQFF. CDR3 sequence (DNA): TGTGCCAGCAGCGTAGGTAGCGGGAGCTACAATGAGCAGTTCTTC.

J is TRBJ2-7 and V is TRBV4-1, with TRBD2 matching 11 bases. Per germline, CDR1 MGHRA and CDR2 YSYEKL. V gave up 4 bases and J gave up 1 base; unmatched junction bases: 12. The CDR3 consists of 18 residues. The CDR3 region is CASSLQLAGESISYEQYF. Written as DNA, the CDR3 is TGCGCCAGCAGCCTCCAACTAGCGGGAGAAAGTATTTCCTACGAGCAGTACTTC.